The 26 T cell receptor beta chains in this list originate from one sample, sequenced in a study of cytomegalovirus exposure and HLA in healthy donors. The study ran its PCR with 60 Vbeta and 13 Jbeta primers. Assay: immunoSEQ multiplex PCR; the TCRdb copy retains only in-frame clones and omits some. The data contain around 130,000 clones, more than 80% of them singletons. Source material: PBMCs. Source of these receptors: a woman aged 40-49 years in good health and CMV-seropositive.

This chain connects TRBV7-2 to TRBJ2-7; 7 nucleotides agree with TRBD2. The CDR3 has 16 amino acids. Germline values: CDR1 SGHTA, CDR2 FQGNSA. The ends lost 5 bases at V and 6 bases at J; junction bases unmatched: 16. In DNA, the CDR3 is TGTGCCAGCAGCCTATCTGACACCCGCGGGAGCGGCGAGCAGTACTTC. Protein: CASSLSDTRGSGEQYF.

The chain recombines TRBV4-1 with TRBJ2-5; 14 bases align to TRBD2. The DNA end is a closer match to TRBJ2-7, so the J assignment may be wrong. Per the germline V gene, CDR1 is MGHRA and CDR2 is YSYEKL. This CDR3 is 17 amino acids long. In DNA, the CDR3 is TGCGCCAGCAGCCAAGAGGGACTAGCGGGAGCCACCTACGAGCAGTACTTC. The encoded protein is CASSQEGLAGATYEQYF.

V usage is TRBV29-1 and J usage is TRBJ2-2, with TRBD2 as a possible D gene (6 bases). CDR1 and CDR2 from the germline V gene are SQVTM and ANQGSEA. V was pared by 1 base and J by 0 bases, with 15 bases between. This CDR3 is built from 17 residues. The DNA of the CDR3 is TGCAGCGTTGAAGGACTCGGGGCGGGACCGAACACCGGGGAGCTGTTTTTT. It codes for CSVEGLGAGPNTGELFF.

This clone showed up just a few times. This chain links TRBV2 with TRBJ1-2; no clear D gene. From germline, CDR1 is SNHLY and CDR2 FYNNEI. The V end was cut by 5 bases, the J end by 9 bases, with 16 bases between. The CDR3 is 13 amino acids. This chain's CDR3 is CASSPSAESRYTF. The DNA for the CDR3 is TGTGCCAGCAGTCCATCAGCGGAAAGTCGCTACACCTTC.

The CDR3 loop is CASSLFGESEQFF. The DNA for the CDR3 is TGTGCCAGCAGCTTATTCGGGGAGAGTGAGCAGTTCTTC. This chain connects TRBV7-9 to TRBJ2-1, with D perhaps matching TRBD2 (5 bases). This CDR3 is built from 13 residues. Germline V gene lookup returns CDR1 SEHNR and CDR2 FQNEAQ (reference sequence). V was shortened by 2 bases and J by 9 bases, with 11 bases between the two germline ends.

The chain employs TRBV5-1 and TRBJ2-3; D is possibly TRBD2 (5 bases). This CDR3 has 18 residues. Germline lookup yields CDR1 SGHRS and CDR2 YFSETQ. Trimming stripped 0 bases from V and 2 bases from J, with 19 bases between. The CDR3 sequence: CASSLGLASVLITDTQYF. CDR3 bases: TGCGCCAGCAGCTTGGGGCTAGCTTCCGTTCTCATCACAGATACGCAGTATTTT.

The chain uses TRBV9 and TRBJ2-1; 10 positions match TRBD2. The germline gives CDR1 SGDLS, CDR2 YYNGEE. The CDR3 length is 16 residues. J lost 6 bases, V lost 0 bases, and 6 bases had no gene match. As DNA, the CDR3 is TGTGCCAGCAGCGTAGCTAGCGGGAGAGGAGCCAATGAGCAGTTCTTC. Amino acids: CASSVASGRGANEQFF.

The rearrangement joins TRBV9 to TRBJ1-4, with 7 nucleotides matching TRBD1. The CDR3 consists of 17 residues. CDR1 is SGDLS and CDR2 is YYNGEE in the germline V gene. The trim removed 0 bases at V and 2 bases at J, leaving 7 bases unmatched. The CDR3 region is CASSVGAGGSTNEKLFF. As DNA, the CDR3 is TGTGCCAGCAGCGTAGGAGCAGGGGGTTCTACTAATGAAAAACTGTTTTTT.

The J gene is TRBJ1-3, the V gene TRBV9; no definite D call. The length of the CDR3 is 15 residues. V lost 3 bases and J 0 bases, leaving 10 bases between the germline ends. Germline loops: CDR1 SGDLS, CDR2 YYNGEE. Written as DNA, the CDR3 is TGTGCCAGCAGCGCAAGTGTACACTCTGGAAACACCATATATTTT. Protein sequence: CASSASVHSGNTIYF.

The chain has TRBV12-5 and TRBJ1-5; D is unclear. CDR3 length: 11 amino acids. CDR1 and CDR2 (germline): LGHNT, FRNRAP. Trimming left V 5 bases short and J 4 bases short, with 3 bases between. The CDR3 DNA reads TGTGCTAGTGGTCAAAATCAGCCCCAGCATTTT. Translating it yields CASGQNQPQHF.

The sample holds one count of this clone. The junction departs from the called germline gene at one end, perhaps through a read error. The V gene is TRBV7-6, the J gene TRBJ1-5; D may be TRBD1 (6 bases). Looked up from germline, CDR1 is SGHVS and CDR2 is FNYEAQ. There are 13 residues in the CDR3. In DNA form, the CDR3 reads TGTGCCAGCAACTTAGGGGAGGGGGAGCCCCAGCATTTT. Its translation is CASNLGEGEPQHF.

J is TRBJ2-3 and V is TRBV5-1, with 13 positions matching TRBD2. The trim removed 3 bases at V and 4 bases at J, leaving 5 bases unmatched. Germline CDR1 and CDR2: SGHRS and YFSETQ. This CDR3 spans 16 amino acids. The CDR3 region has the DNA TGCGCCAGCAGCTACCGGACTAGCGGGGGATCAGATACGCAGTATTTT. Translation: CASSYRTSGGSDTQYF.

The V call is TRBV7-6, the J call TRBJ1-3; weak D call: TRBD1 (6 bases). This CDR3 has 17 residues. The V gene's germline CDR1 is SGHVS and CDR2 FNYEAQ. Trimming removed 5 bases from V and 0 bases from J, with 17 bases in between. The CDR3 loop is CASSTGRTVSSGNTIYF. As DNA, the CDR3 is TGTGCCAGCAGCACCGGGAGGACAGTTAGCTCTGGAAACACCATATATTTT.

The V call is TRBV5-4, the J call TRBJ2-3, with D tentatively TRBD2 (7 bases). Germline-derived CDR1 and CDR2 are SGHNT and YYREEE (reference sequence). Trimming took 0 bases from V and 4 from J, leaving 15 bases between them. The CDR3 totals 16 residues. The CDR3 reads CASSLAGGRGADTQYF. The CDR3 DNA reads as TGTGCCAGCAGCTTGGCGGGGGGCAGGGGAGCAGATACGCAGTATTTT.

This chain joins TRBV28 and TRBJ1-2, with D unclear. Germline CDR1 is MDHEN and CDR2 is SYDVKM. V lost 4 bases and J lost 4, with 7 bases in between. This CDR3 spans 12 amino acids. CDR3 sequence (DNA): TGTGCCAGCAGTTGGGCGGGCTATGGCTACACCTTC. This encodes CASSWAGYGYTF.

This clone was observed a handful of times. The chain couples TRBV5-4 to TRBJ2-3, with 10 bases fitting TRBD2. Germline loops: CDR1 SGHNT, CDR2 YYREEE (reference sequence). Trimming cost V 1 base and J 4 bases; bases outside gene matches: 3. The CDR3 has 15 residues. The CDR3 loop is CASSLRLAGADTQYF. DNA for the CDR3: TGTGCCAGCAGCTTGCGACTAGCGGGCGCAGATACGCAGTATTTT.

V gene TRBV19 combines with J gene TRBJ1-3; maybe TRBD1 (6 bases). The V gene's germline CDR1 is LNHDA and CDR2 SQIVND (reference sequence). The V end was cut by 5 bases, the J end by 0 bases, with 11 bases between. This CDR3 is 15 amino acids long. DNA of the CDR3: TGTGCCAGTAGTCCAACAGGGAACTCTGGAAACACCATATATTTT. The encoded protein is CASSPTGNSGNTIYF.

There are a few counts of this clone. The chain joins TRBV19 to TRBJ1-5; TRBD1 agrees at 7 bases. CDR1 LNHDA and CDR2 SQIVND come from the germline V gene (reference sequence). The V gene end was trimmed by 0 bases and the J gene end by 4 bases; junction bases not matched to a gene: 3. The CDR3 runs 15 residues. CDR3 nucleotide sequence: TGTGCCAGTAGTATAGAGGGGACAGTAAATCAGCCCCAGCATTTT. Translated, it gives CASSIEGTVNQPQHF.

V is TRBV2 and J is TRBJ2-3, with 12 bases that match TRBD2. The ends lost 8 bases at V and 0 bases at J; junction bases unmatched: 0. The germline V gene has CDR1 SNHLY and CDR2 FYNNEI. The CDR3 sequence is 14 residues long. DNA for the CDR3: TGTGCCAGCGGGACTAGCGGGAGCACAGATACGCAGTATTTT. Its translation is CASGTSGSTDTQYF.

The chain links TRBV5-6 to TRBJ2-2; no firm D call. Germline values: CDR1 SGHDT, CDR2 YYEEEE. The CDR3 extends over 16 amino acids. The ends were cut back, 1 base at V and 7 bases at J, with 17 bases in the middle. CDR3 bases: TGTGCCAGCAGCTTGAATCCGCCCCGATCGGTCGGGGAGCTGTTTTTT. Its protein is CASSLNPPRSVGELFF.

This clone occurred once. The rearrangement joins TRBV5-4 to TRBJ1-1; 10 nucleotides align to TRBD1. Germline trimming cut 4 bases from V and 5 bases from J; bases unmatched to any gene: 8. The CDR3 has 15 residues. CDR1 is SGHNT and CDR2 is YYREEE in the germline V gene (reference sequence). CDR3 nucleotide sequence: TGTGCCAGCAGCCCCGGGACAGGGGAGGTGACTGAAGCTTTCTTT. This encodes CASSPGTGEVTEAFF. Looking up the rest from reference TRBV5-4 and TRBJ1-1 gives the full variable domain: ETGVTQSPTHLIKTRGQQVTLRCSSQSGHNTVSWYQQALGQGPQFIFQYYREEENGRGNFPPRFSGLQFPNYSSELNVNALELDDSALYLCASSPGTGEVTEAFFGQGTRLTVV.

The rearrangement uses TRBV5-1 and TRBJ2-3, with TRBD1 identical over 10 bases. Per the germline V gene, CDR1 is SGHRS and CDR2 is YFSETQ. The trim removed 4 bases at V and 3 bases at J, leaving 8 bases unmatched. The CDR3 length is 16 residues. DNA for the CDR3: TGCGCCAGCAGCCGCGCCGGGACAGGGGAGACAGATACGCAGTATTTT. Translation: CASSRAGTGETDTQYF. The variable domain in full, completed from reference TRBV5-1 and TRBJ2-3, reads KAGVTQTPRYLIKTRGQQVTLSCSPISGHRSVSWYQQTPGQGLQFLFEYFSETQRNKGNFPGRFSGRQFSNSRSEMNVSTLELGDSALYLCASSRAGTGETDTQYFGPGTRLTVL.

The V gene is TRBV5-1, the J gene TRBJ2-3, with 7 nucleotides matching TRBD2. V shed 0 bases, J shed 5 bases, and the junction held 6 bases outside the gene matches. This CDR3 has 15 residues. The V gene's germline CDR1 is SGHRS and CDR2 YFSETQ. CDR3 coding DNA: TGCGCCAGCAGCTTGGACGGGGGGACCCGAGATACGCAGTATTTT. Its translation is CASSLDGGTRDTQYF.

CDR3 region: CAISVSAGNTGELFF. As DNA, the CDR3 is TGTGCCATCAGTGTATCGGCAGGAAACACCGGGGAGCTGTTTTTT. The chain couples TRBV10-3 to TRBJ2-2; D not certain. This CDR3 is built from 15 residues. Trimming shortened V by 4 bases and J by 2 bases, and 11 bases separated the two germline ends. Germline CDR1 is ENHRY and CDR2 is SYGVKD.

Worth noting for this clone: The sample contains more than one DNA sequence encoding this CDR3. The CDR3 coding sequence is TGCGCCAGCAGCCTGCAAGAGACCCAGTACTTC. It is translated as CASSLQETQYF. J is TRBJ2-5 and V is TRBV5-1, with D uncertain. Deletions cut 4 bases from V and 2 bases from J, with 3 bases between. Germline-derived CDR1 and CDR2 are SGHRS and YFSETQ. The CDR3 is 11 amino acids. The entire variable domain, with the rest obtained from reference TRBV5-1 and TRBJ2-5, is as follows: KAGVTQTPRYLIKTRGQQVTLSCSPISGHRSVSWYQQTPGQGLQFLFEYFSETQRNKGNFPGRFSGRQFSNSRSEMNVSTLELGDSALYLCASSLQETQYFGPGTRLLVL.

The chain joins TRBV29-1 to TRBJ1-2; perhaps TRBD1 as D (5 bases). CDR3 size: 13 residues. Germline loops: CDR1 SQVTM, CDR2 ANQGSEA. The V gene lost 3 bases and the J gene lost 7 bases, with 15 bases spanning the gap. CDR3 region: CSVDGQGLRGYTF. The CDR3 DNA sequence: TGCAGCGTTGATGGCCAGGGATTACGTGGCTACACCTTC. The full variable domain, its missing parts supplied by reference TRBV29-1 and TRBJ1-2, is SAVISQKPSRDICQRGTSLTIQCQVDSQVTMMFWYRQQPGQSLTLIATANQGSEATYESGFVIDKFPISRPNLTFSTLTVSNMSPEDSSIYLCSVDGQGLRGYTFGSGTRLTVV.